This T cell receptor (beta chain) was captured by sequencing in a study of glioma-infiltrating T cells after dendritic cell vaccination. Study at large: Autologous tumor lysate was loaded overnight onto monocyte-derived dendritic cells grown seven days with IL-4 and GM-CSF.

None of the glioblastoma patients had an isocitrate dehydrogenase mutation. The CDR3 has 12 residues. Germline CDR1 reads MNHEY; CDR2 reads SMNVEV (reference sequence). V was pared by 7 bases and J by 0 bases, with 7 bases between. TCRB CDR3 was amplified from 2 ug genomic DNA or less. The PCR used 60 V beta and 13 J beta primers. Repertoires were generated with immunoSEQ multiplex PCR, while TCRdb's copy carries only in-frame clones and drops some. Of over 90,000 clones in the sample, 85% are singletons; the top ten hold under 3%. The source of this sequence is a human donor with glioblastoma. This sample comprised blood, obtained before dendritic cell vaccination. The rearrangement uses TRBV27 and TRBJ2-7; TRBD1 might be the D (5 bases). The CDR3 sequence is CASIDSSYEQYF. The CDR3 nucleotides are TGTGCCAGCATCGACAGCTCCTACGAGCAGTACTTC.